Below, 12 T cell receptor beta chains from the same sample are listed, as sequenced in a study of T cell repertoires in cytomegalovirus infection. TCRdb re-analysed the reads in MiXCR, keeping a single row per CDR3 protein. The sample includes about 600,000 distinct CDR3 sequences, around 24% of them seen just once. The sequenced material came from CD8+ T cells from PBMCs. Receptors originate from a human donor in good health (CMV status not recorded). Some clones in this sample may be carry-over from other donors' samples.

A few counts support this clonotype. This rearrangement joins TRBV20-1 to TRBJ2-2; tentative D call: TRBD2 (7 bases). The germline gives CDR1 DFQATT, CDR2 SNEGSKA (reference sequence). The germline V and J ends were trimmed by 4 bases and 10 bases, with 16 bases remaining between them. CDR3 size: 13 residues. The CDR3 sequence: CSATMGGAEELFF. In DNA, the CDR3 is TGCAGTGCTACGATGGGGGGGGCTGAGGAGCTGTTTTTT.

The table lists this clonotype with many counts. The chain is built from TRBV7-9 and TRBJ1-1, with D uncertain. The V end lost 5 bases, the J end lost 4 bases, and 8 bases lay between the germline ends. The CDR3 covers 12 residues. Germline CDR1 reads SEHNR; CDR2 reads FQNEAQ (reference sequence). The CDR3 sequence: CASSPRRTEAFF. CDR3 sequence (DNA): TGTGCCAGCAGCCCTCGTCGCACTGAAGCTTTCTTT.

V usage is TRBV7-2 and J usage is TRBJ2-1, with D possibly being TRBD1 (6 bases). Germline CDR1 is SGHTA and CDR2 is FQGNSA. V was trimmed by 4 bases and J by 8 bases, leaving 18 bases between them. The CDR3 length is 15 residues. The CDR3 protein is CASSSRDTGQHEQFF. CDR3 bases: TGTGCCAGCAGCTCCCGGGACACAGGGCAACATGAGCAGTTCTTC.

The rearrangement joins TRBV6-5 to TRBJ2-1; 8 nucleotides align to TRBD2. Germline assignment: CDR1 MNHEY and CDR2 SVGAGI. The CDR3 is 15 residues long. J lost 2 bases, V lost 2 bases, and 2 bases had no gene match. The CDR3 region is CASSYGRGAYNEQFF. CDR3 nucleotides: TGTGCCAGCAGTTACGGGCGGGGGGCCTACAATGAGCAGTTCTTC.

This clonotype has just a few counts. The V and J genes are TRBV6-6 and TRBJ2-1; 9 positions match TRBD2. The V gene end was trimmed by 6 bases and the J gene end by 2 bases; junction bases not matched to a gene: 2. The germline gives CDR1 MNHNY, CDR2 SVGAGI (reference sequence). The CDR3 totals 14 residues. The CDR3 sequence: CASRSGGPYNEQFF. The CDR3 coding sequence is TGTGCCAGCAGAAGCGGGGGGCCCTACAATGAGCAGTTCTTC.

The rearrangement joins TRBV20-1 to TRBJ2-7; D remains ambiguous. Per germline, CDR1 DFQATT and CDR2 SNEGSKA (reference sequence). Deletions cut 0 bases from V and 3 bases from J, with 12 bases between. CDR3 length: 14 amino acids. The CDR3 here is CSARDLGSDYEQYF. The CDR3 DNA is TGCAGTGCTAGAGATTTGGGGTCGGACTACGAGCAGTACTTC.

This clonotype was found many times. V usage is TRBV7-6 and J usage is TRBJ1-5, with TRBD1 as a possible D gene (5 bases). Per the germline V gene, CDR1 is SGHVS and CDR2 is FNYEAQ. The CDR3 sequence is 17 residues long. Trimming took 5 bases from V and 1 from J, leaving 18 bases between them. Written as DNA, the CDR3 is TGTGCCAGCAGCCAGGCGCCAGGAGGGGCCAGCAATCAGCCCCAGCATTTT. Translating it yields CASSQAPGGASNQPQHF.

CDR3 nucleotide sequence: TGTGCCAGCAGTGAAGTCCGGAGTGCCTTGAACACCGGGGAGCTGTTTTTT. This encodes CASSEVRSALNTGELFF. This chain joins TRBV2 and TRBJ2-2; unclear D gene. The germline V and J ends were trimmed by 1 base and 1 base, with 13 bases remaining between them. The CDR3 spans 17 residues. Germline CDR1 SNHLY, CDR2 FYNNEI.

This chain joins TRBV20-1 and TRBJ2-2, with 11 bases lining up with TRBD1. Germline loops: CDR1 DFQATT, CDR2 SNEGSKA (reference sequence). This CDR3 contains 15 residues. The J segment lost 5 bases and the V segment lost 5 bases, leaving 7 bases of the junction unmatched. CDR3 nucleotide sequence: TGCAGTGCTCAATTGGGACAGGGGGTGACCGGGGAGCTGTTTTTT. Protein sequence: CSAQLGQGVTGELFF.

This clonotype turned up a few times. The chain carries TRBV28 and TRBJ1-1, with D perhaps matching TRBD1 (5 bases). CDR1 is MDHEN, CDR2 SYDVKM, per germline. Trimming left V 5 bases short and J 0 bases short, with 19 bases between. CDR3 size: 17 residues. Here the CDR3 reads CASSGSGLRFMNTEAFF. The CDR3 region has the DNA TGTGCCAGCAGTGGATCAGGGTTAAGGTTTATGAACACTGAAGCTTTCTTT. Full variable domain (missing parts from reference TRBV28 and TRBJ1-1): DVKVTQSSRYLVKRTGEKVFLECVQDMDHENMFWYRQDPGLGLRLIYFSYDVKMKEKGDIPEGYSVSREKKERFSLILESASTNQTSMYLCASSGSGLRFMNTEAFFGQGTRLTVV.

In this sample, this clonotype turned up many times. V and J are TRBV7-9 and TRBJ2-7; D is unresolved. The CDR3 length is 13 residues. The V gene lost 5 bases and the J gene lost 2 bases, with 10 bases spanning the gap. Germline values: CDR1 SEHNR, CDR2 FQNEAQ (reference sequence). CDR3 amino acids: CASSPDRAYEQYV. The CDR3 DNA reads TGTGCCAGCAGCCCGGACCGAGCCTACGAGCAGTACGTC.

Notes on this clonotype: Just one base apart from a much larger clone, this may be a read error. This rearrangement joins TRBV7-4 to TRBJ2-7, with D possibly being TRBD2 (5 bases). Germline loops: CDR1 SGHVT, CDR2 SQSDAQ. The CDR3 totals 15 residues. CDR3 DNA sequence: TGTGTCAGCAGCCAGTCGGGGTCCGGGCTGGGCGAGCAGTACTTC. Translation gives CVSSQSGSGLGEQYF.